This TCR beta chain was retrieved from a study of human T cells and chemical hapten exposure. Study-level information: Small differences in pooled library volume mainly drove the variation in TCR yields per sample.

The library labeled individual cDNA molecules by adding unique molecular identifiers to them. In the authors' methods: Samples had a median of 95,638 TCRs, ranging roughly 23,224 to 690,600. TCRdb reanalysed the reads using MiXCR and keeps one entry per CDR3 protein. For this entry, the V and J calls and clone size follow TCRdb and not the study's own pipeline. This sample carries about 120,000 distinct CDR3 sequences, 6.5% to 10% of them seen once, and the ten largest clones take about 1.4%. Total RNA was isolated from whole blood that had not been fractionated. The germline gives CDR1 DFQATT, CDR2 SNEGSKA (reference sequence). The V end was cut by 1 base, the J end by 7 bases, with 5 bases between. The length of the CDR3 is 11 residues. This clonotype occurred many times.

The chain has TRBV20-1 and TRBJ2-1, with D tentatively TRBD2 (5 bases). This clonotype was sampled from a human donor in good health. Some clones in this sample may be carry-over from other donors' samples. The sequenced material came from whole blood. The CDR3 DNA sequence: TGCAGTGCTAGAGGGAGGAATGAGCAGTTCTTC. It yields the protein CSARGRNEQFF.